The clone carrying this T cell receptor beta chain is judged medium-sized. The antigen is unknown. The sample is drawn from a study of T cells after posttransplantation cyclophosphamide. Findings and limits, study-wide: Skin or GI-infiltrating T cells shared few TRB sequences with blood. Later post-transplant blood repertoires were often dominated by donor CD8+ memory clones. TRB clonality was highly associated with recipient CMV seropositivity and reactivation.

The CDR3 loop spans 16 amino acids. V was clipped by 0 bases and J by 8 bases; unmatched bases: 7. Looked up from germline, CDR1 is SGHNT and CDR2 is YENEEA. The table came from immunoSEQ multiplex PCR; TCRdb's copy has only in-frame clones and leaves some out. There are 1,400 or so clones in the sample, none observed a single time. Treatment was busulfan-fludarabine conditioning, a marrow graft, and cyclophosphamide on days +3 and +4. Here the sequenced sample was PBMCs, taken after an allogeneic stem cell transplant with post-transplant cyclophosphamide. The chain has TRBV11-3 and TRBJ2-1; TRBD2 aligns across 10 bases. The sequence derives from a male patient between 25 and 39 years old who received an allogeneic stem cell transplant from a related donor, was CMV-positive, and had acute GVHD only. Some of the T cells may derive from the graft donor. CDR3: CASSLDKLAGVHEQFF. CDR3 DNA sequence: TGTGCCAGCAGCTTAGATAAGCTAGCGGGGGTCCATGAGCAGTTCTTC.